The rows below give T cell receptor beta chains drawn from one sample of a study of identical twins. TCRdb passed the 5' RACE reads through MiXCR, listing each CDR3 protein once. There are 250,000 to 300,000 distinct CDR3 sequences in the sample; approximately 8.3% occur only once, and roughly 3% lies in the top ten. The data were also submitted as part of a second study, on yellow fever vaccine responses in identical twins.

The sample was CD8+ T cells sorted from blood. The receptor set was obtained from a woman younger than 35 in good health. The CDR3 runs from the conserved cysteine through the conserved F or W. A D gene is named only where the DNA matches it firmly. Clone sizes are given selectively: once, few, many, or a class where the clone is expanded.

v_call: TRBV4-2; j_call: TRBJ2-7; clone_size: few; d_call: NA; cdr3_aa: CASSQDPGLNTYEQYF; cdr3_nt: TGTGCCAGCAGCCAAGATCCTGGACTAAACACCTACGAGCAGTACTTC
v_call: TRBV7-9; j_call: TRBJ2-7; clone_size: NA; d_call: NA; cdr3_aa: CASSSGPPIFYEQYF; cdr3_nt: TGTGCCAGCAGTTCGGGACCGCCAATCTTCTACGAGCAGTACTTC
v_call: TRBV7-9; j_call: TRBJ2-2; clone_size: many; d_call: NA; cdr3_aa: CASPGHPNTGELFF; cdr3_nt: TGTGCCAGCCCTGGACACCCGAACACCGGGGAGCTGTTTTTT
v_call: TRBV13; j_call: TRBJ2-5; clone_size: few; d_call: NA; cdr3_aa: CASSFPSESRETQYF; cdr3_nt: TGTGCCAGCAGCTTCCCCAGCGAATCTAGAGAGACCCAGTACTTC
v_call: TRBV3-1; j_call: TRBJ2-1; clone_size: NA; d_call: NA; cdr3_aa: CASSQERRRPRVHNEQFF; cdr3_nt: TGTGCCAGCAGCCAAGAGAGGAGGCGGCCTAGAGTTCACAATGAGCAGTTCTTC
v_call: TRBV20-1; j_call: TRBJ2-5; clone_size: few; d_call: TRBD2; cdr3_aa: CSANTGGVETQYF; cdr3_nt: TGCAGTGCTAATACGGGGGGGGTAGAGACCCAGTACTTC
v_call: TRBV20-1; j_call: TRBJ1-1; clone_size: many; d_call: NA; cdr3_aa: CSAWDDQEAFF; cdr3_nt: TGCAGTGCATGGGACGACCAGGAGGCTTTCTTT
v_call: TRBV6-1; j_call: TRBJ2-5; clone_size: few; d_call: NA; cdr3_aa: CASSLPNQETQYF; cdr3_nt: TGTGCCAGCAGTCTTCCAAACCAAGAGACCCAGTACTTC
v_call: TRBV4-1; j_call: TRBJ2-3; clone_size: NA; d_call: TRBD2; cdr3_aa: CASSQWTSGADTQYF; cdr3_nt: TGCGCCAGCAGCCAATGGACTAGCGGGGCTGATACGCAGTATTTT
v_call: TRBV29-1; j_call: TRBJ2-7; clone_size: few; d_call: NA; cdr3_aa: CSASVGNSYEQYF; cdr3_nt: TGCAGCGCGAGCGTAGGGAACTCCTACGAGCAGTACTTC
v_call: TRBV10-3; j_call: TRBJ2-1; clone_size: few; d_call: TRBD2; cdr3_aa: CAISDRLVAGSSYNEQFF; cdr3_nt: TGTGCCATCAGTGATAGGTTGGTAGCGGGAAGCTCCTACAATGAGCAGTTCTTC
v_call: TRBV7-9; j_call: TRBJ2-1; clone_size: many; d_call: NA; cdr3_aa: CASSSTVEAPNEQFF; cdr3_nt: TGTGCCAGCAGCTCGACAGTTGAGGCCCCCAATGAGCAGTTCTTC
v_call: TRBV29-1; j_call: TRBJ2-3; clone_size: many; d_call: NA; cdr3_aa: CSADSGRVISDTQYF; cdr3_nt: TGCAGCGCGGACAGCGGGCGAGTCATATCAGATACGCAGTATTTT
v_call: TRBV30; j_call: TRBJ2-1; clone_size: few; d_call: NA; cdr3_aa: CACPSVTNYNEQFF; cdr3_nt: TGTGCCTGCCCGAGCGTGACGAACTACAATGAGCAGTTCTTC
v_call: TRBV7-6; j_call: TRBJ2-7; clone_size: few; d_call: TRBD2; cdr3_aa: CASSPSGGVFYEQYF; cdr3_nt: TGTGCCAGCAGCCCCAGCGGGGGGGTTTTTTACGAGCAGTACTTC
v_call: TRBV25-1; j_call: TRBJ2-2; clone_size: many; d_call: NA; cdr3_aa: CASSDLGGELFF; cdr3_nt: TGTGCCAGCAGTGATCTAGGCGGGGAGCTGTTTTTT
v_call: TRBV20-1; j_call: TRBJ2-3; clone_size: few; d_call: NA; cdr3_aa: CSAEYTQYF; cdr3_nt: TGCAGTGCGGAGTATACGCAGTATTTT
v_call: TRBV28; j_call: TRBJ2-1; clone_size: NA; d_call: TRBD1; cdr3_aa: CASSLGQAPGYNEQFF; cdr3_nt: TGTGCCAGCAGTTTAGGACAGGCTCCGGGATACAATGAGCAGTTCTTC
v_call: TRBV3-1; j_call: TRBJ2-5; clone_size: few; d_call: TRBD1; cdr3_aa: CASSQVSEAAGGETQYF; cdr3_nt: TGTGCCAGCAGCCAAGTTAGCGAAGCGGCAGGGGGAGAGACCCAGTACTTC
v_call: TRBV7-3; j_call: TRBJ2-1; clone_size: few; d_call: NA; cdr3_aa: CASSVLGGAYNEQFF; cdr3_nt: TGTGCCAGCAGCGTCCTCGGAGGGGCCTACAATGAGCAGTTCTTC
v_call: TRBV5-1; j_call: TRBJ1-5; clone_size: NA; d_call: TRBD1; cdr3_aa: CASSLGDRHNQPQHF; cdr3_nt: TGCGCCAGCAGCTTGGGGGACAGACACAATCAGCCCCAGCATTTT
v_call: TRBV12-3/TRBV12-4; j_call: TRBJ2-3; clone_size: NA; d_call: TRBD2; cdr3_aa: CASSLGSSGGAYSTDTQYF; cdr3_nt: TGTGCCAGCAGTTTAGGGTCTAGCGGGGGGGCCTACAGCACAGATACGCAGTATTTT
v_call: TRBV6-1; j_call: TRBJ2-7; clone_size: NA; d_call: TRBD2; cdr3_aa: CASSYGIAGGSEQYF; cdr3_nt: TGTGCCAGCTCCTACGGTATAGCGGGAGGATCCGAGCAGTACTTC
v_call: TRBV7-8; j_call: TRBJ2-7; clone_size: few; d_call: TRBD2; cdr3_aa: CASSFRLAGDSYEQYF; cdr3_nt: TGTGCCAGCAGCTTTAGACTAGCGGGAGACTCCTACGAGCAGTACTTC
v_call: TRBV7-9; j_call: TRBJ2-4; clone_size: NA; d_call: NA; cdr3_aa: CASGEVSKNIQYF; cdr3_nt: TGTGCCAGCGGTGAGGTCTCCAAAAACATTCAGTACTTC
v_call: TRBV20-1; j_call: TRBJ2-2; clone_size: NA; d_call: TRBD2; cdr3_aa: CSAQGTSGGTGELFF; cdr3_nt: TGCAGTGCCCAAGGGACTAGCGGGGGCACCGGGGAGCTGTTTTTT
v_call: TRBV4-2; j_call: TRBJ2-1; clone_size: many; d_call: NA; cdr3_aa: CASSTGAPGYNEQFF; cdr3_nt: TGTGCCAGCTCGACGGGGGCCCCGGGGTACAATGAGCAGTTCTTC
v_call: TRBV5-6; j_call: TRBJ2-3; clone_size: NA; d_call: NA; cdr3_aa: CASSPFGGNTDTQYF; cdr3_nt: TGTGCCAGCAGCCCCTTCGGGGGAAACACAGATACGCAGTATTTT
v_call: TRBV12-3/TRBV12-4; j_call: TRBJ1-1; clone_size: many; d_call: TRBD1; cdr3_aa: CASSIQGEFPEAFF; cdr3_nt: TGTGCCAGCAGTATACAGGGGGAATTCCCTGAAGCTTTCTTT
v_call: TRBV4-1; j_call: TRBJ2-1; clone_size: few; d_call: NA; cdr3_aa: CASSPRHPLATSSYNEQFF; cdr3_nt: TGCGCCAGCAGCCCCCGCCATCCTCTCGCGACGAGCTCCTACAATGAGCAGTTCTTC
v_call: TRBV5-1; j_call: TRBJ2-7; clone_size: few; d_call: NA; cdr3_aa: CASSLLVDSYEQYF; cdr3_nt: TGCGCCAGCAGCTTGCTGGTGGACTCCTACGAGCAGTACTTC
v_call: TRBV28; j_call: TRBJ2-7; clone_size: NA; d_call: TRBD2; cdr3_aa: CASSSATSGTSSYEQYF; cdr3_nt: TGTGCCAGCAGTTCCGCTACTAGCGGGACTTCCTCCTACGAGCAGTACTTC
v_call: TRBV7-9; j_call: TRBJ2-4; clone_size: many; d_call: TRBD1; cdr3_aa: CASSLARGTEKNIQYF; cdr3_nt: TGTGCCAGCAGCTTAGCGAGGGGGACAGAGAAAAACATTCAGTACTTC
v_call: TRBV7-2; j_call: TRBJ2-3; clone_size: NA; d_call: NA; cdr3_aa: CASRWGADTSTDTQYF; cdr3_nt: TGTGCCAGCAGGTGGGGGGCAGACACTAGCACAGATACGCAGTATTTT
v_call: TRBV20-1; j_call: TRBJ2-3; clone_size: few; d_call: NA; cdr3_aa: CSPGAKNFGTDTQYF; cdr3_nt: TGCAGCCCCGGCGCGAAAAATTTTGGCACAGATACGCAGTATTTT
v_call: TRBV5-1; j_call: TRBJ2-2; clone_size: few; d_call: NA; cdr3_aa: CASTQEGRWNTGELFF; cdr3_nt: TGCGCCAGCACCCAGGAGGGGAGGTGGAACACCGGGGAGCTGTTTTTT
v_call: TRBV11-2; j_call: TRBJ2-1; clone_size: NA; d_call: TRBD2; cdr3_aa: CASRSPGLLYNEQFF; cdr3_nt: TGTGCCAGCAGGTCGCCGGGACTACTCTACAATGAGCAGTTCTTC
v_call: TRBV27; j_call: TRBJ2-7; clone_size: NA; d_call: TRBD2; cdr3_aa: CASSLTSGVPYEQYF; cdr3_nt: TGTGCCAGCAGTTTGACTAGCGGGGTCCCCTACGAGCAGTACTTC
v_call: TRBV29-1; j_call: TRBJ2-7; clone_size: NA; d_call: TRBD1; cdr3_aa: CSVSRTGGTYEQYF; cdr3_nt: TGCAGCGTTAGCCGGACAGGGGGCACATACGAGCAGTACTTC
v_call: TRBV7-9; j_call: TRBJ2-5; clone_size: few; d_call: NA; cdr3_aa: CASSSGLETQYF; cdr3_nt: TGTGCCAGCAGCAGTGGGTTAGAGACCCAGTACTTC
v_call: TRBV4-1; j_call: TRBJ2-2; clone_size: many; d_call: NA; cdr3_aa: CATTRDGNTGELFF; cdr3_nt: TGCGCCACTACCCGGGACGGAAACACCGGGGAGCTGTTTTTT
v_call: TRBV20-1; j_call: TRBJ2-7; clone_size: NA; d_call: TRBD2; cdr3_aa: CSARDPLAGDSGEQYF; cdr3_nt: TGCAGTGCTAGAGATCCCCTTGCGGGAGATAGCGGCGAGCAGTACTTC
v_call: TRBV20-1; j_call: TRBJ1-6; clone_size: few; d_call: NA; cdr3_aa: CSARDGGESSYNSPLHF; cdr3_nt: TGCAGTGCTAGAGATGGAGGCGAGTCCTCCTATAATTCACCCCTCCACTTT
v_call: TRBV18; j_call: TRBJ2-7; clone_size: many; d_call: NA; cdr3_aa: CASSDIYEQYF; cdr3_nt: TGTGCCAGCTCAGACATCTACGAGCAGTACTTC
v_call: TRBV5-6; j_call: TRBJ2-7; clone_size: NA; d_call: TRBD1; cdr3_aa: CASSLDRDRSSYEQYF; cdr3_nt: TGTGCCAGCAGCCTGGACCGGGACAGGAGTTCCTACGAGCAGTACTTC
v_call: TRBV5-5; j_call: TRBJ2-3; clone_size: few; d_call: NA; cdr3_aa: CASSLDYPSSTDTQYF; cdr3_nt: TGTGCCAGCAGCTTGGACTATCCCTCTAGCACAGATACGCAGTATTTT
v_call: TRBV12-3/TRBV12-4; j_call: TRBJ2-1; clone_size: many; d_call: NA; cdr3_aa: CASSPVAGNEQFF; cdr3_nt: TGTGCCAGCAGTCCTGTGGCAGGAAATGAGCAGTTCTTC
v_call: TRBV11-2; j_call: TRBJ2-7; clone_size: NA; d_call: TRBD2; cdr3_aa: CASSLDSGLGFARWEQYF; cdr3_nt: TGTGCCAGCAGCTTAGATTCGGGACTAGGTTTCGCCAGATGGGAGCAGTACTTC
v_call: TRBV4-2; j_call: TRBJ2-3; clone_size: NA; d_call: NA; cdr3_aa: CASSQDYEFSSTDTQYF; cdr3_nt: TGTGCCAGCAGCCAAGATTACGAGTTTTCTAGCACAGATACGCAGTATTTT
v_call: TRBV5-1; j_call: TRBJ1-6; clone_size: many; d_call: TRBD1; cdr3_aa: CASSLGDRRGSPLHF; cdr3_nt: TGCGCCAGCAGCTTGGGGGACAGGCGTGGTTCACCCCTCCACTTT
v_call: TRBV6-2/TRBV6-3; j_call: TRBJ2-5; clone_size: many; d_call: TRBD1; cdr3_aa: CASSGDSDLEDQYF; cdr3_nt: TGTGCCAGCAGTGGGGACAGTGATCTAGAAGACCAGTACTTC
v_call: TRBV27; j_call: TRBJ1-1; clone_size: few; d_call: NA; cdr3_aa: CASSLSATSGTEAFF; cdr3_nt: TGTGCCAGCAGTTTATCGGCTACCTCTGGCACTGAAGCTTTCTTT
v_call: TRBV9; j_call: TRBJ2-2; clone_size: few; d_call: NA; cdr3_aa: CASNPGQTNTGELFF; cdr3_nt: TGTGCCAGCAATCCCGGACAGACCAACACCGGGGAGCTGTTTTTT
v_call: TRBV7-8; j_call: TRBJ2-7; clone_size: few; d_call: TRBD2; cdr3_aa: CIRRGGASGPAYEQYF; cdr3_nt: TGTATCCGGCGGGGGGGGGCTAGCGGGCCAGCCTACGAGCAGTACTTC
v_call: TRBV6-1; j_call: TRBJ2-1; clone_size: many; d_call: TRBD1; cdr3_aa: CASKIQGDAYNEQFF; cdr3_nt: TGTGCCAGCAAAATACAGGGGGACGCATACAATGAGCAGTTCTTC
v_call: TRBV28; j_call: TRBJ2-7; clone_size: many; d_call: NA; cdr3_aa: CASSFRLEQYF; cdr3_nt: TGTGCCAGCAGTTTTCGGCTTGAGCAGTACTTC